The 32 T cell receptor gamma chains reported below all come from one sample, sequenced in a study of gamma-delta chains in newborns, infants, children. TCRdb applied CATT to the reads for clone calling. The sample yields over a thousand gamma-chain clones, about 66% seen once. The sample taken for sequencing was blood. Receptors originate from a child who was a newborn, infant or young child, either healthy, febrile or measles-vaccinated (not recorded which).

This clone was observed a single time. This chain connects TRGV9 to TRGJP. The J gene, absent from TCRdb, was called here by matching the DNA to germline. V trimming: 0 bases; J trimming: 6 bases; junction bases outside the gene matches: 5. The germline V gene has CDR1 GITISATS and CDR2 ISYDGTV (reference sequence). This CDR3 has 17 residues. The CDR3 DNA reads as TGTGCCTTGTGGGAGGTGAGTCTAGAGTTGGGCAAAAAAATCAAGGTATTT. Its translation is CALWEVSLELGKKIKVF.

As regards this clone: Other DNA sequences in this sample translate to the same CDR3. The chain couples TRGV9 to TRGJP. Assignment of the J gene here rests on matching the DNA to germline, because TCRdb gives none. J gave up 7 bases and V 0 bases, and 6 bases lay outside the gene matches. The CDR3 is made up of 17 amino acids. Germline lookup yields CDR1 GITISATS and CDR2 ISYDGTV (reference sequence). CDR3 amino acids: CALWEVRVELGKKIKVF. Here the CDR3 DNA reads TGTGCCTTGTGGGAGGTGCGTGTGGAGTTGGGCAAAAAAATCAAGGTATTT.

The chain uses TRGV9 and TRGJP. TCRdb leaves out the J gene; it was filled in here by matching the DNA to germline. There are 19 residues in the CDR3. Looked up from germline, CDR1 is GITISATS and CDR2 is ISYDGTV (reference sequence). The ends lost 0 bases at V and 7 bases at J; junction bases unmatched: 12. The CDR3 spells CALWEVKQGRELGKKIKVF. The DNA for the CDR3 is TGTGCCTTGTGGGAGGTGAAACAAGGTCGCGAGTTGGGCAAAAAAATCAAGGTATTT.

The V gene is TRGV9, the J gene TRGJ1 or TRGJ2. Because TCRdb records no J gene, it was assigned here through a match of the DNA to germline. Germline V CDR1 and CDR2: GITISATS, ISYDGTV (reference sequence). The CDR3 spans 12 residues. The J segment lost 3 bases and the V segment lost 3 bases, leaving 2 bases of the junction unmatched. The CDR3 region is CALWETYYKKLF. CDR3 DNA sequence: TGTGCCTTGTGGGAGACTTATTATAAGAAACTCTTT.

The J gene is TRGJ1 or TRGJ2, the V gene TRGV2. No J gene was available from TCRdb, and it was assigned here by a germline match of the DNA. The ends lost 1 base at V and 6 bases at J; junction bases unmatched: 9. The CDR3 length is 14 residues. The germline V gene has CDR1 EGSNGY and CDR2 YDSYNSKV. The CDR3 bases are TGTGCCACCTGGGACGGTTTGGGGGGTTATAAGAAACTCTTT. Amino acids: CATWDGLGGYKKLF.

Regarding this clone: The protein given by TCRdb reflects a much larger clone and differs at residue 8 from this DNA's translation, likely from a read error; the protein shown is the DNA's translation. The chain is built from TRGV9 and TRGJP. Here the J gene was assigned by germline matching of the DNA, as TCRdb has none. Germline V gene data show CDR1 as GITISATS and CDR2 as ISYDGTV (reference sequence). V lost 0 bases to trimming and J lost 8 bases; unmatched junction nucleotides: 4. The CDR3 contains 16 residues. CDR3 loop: CALWEVGKLGKKIKVF. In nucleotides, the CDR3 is TGTGCCTTGTGGGAGGTGGGAAAGTTGGGCAAAAAAATCAAGGTATTT.

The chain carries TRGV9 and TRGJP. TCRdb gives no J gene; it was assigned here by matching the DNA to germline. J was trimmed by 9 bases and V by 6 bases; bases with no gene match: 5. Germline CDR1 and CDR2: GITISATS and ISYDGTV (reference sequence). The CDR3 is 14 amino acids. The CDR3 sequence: CALWRGLGKKIKVF. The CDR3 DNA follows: TGTGCCTTGTGGAGGGGGTTGGGCAAAAAAATCAAGGTATTT.

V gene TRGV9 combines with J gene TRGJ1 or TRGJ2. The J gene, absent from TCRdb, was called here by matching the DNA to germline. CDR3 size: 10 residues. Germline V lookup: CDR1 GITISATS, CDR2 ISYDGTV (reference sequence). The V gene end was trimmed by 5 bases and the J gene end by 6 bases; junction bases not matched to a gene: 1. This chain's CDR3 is CALWGYKKLF. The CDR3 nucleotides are TGTGCCTTGTGGGGTTATAAGAAACTCTTT.

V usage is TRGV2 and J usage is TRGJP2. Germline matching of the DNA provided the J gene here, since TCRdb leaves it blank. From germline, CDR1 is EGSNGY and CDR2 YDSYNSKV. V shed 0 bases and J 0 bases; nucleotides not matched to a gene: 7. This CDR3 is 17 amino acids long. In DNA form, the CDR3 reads TGTGCCACCTGGGACGGGCCCTTATATAGTAGTGATTGGATCAAGACGTTT. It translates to CATWDGPLYSSDWIKTF.

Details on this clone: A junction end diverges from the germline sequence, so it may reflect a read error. For the CDR3, the DNA is TGTGCCTTGTGGGAGTCCGAGTTGGACAAAAAAATCAAGGTATTT. Protein sequence: CALWESELDKKIKVF. The chain employs TRGV9 and TRGJP. The J gene is not listed in TCRdb, so it was assigned here from a DNA match to germline. From germline, CDR1 is GITISATS and CDR2 ISYDGTV (reference sequence). CDR3 length equals 15 residues.

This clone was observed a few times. The CDR3 spells CALWEVKKKLF. The CDR3 DNA reads TGTGCCTTGTGGGAGGTGAAAAAGAAACTCTTT. The rearrangement joins TRGV9 to TRGJ1 or TRGJ2. No J segment appears in TCRdb, so it was assigned here by matching the sequence to germline. The germline V gene has CDR1 GITISATS and CDR2 ISYDGTV (reference sequence). V was clipped by 0 bases and J by 10 bases; unmatched bases: 3. The CDR3 sequence is 11 residues long.

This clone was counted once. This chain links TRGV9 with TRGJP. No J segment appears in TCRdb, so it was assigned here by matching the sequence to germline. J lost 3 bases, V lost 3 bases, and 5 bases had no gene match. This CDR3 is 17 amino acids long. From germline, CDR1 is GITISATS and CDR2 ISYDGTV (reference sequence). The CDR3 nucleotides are TGTGCCTTGTGGGAGCCGAAGCAAGAGTTGGGCAAAAAAATCAAGGTATTT. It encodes CALWEPKQELGKKIKVF.

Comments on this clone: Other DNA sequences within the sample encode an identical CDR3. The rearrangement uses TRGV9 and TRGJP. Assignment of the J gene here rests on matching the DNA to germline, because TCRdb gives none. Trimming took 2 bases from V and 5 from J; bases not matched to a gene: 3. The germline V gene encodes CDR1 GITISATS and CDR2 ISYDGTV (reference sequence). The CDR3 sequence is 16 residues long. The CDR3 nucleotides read TGTGCCTTGTGGGAGGCGGAAGAGTTGGGCAAAAAAATCAAGGTATTT. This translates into CALWEAEELGKKIKVF.

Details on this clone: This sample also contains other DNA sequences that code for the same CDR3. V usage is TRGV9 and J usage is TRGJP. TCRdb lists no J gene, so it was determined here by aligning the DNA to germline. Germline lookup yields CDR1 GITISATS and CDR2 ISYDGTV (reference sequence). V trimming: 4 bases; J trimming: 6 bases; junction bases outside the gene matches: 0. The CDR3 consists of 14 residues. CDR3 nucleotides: TGTGCCTTGTGGGAAGAGTTGGGCAAAAAAATCAAGGTATTT. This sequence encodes CALWEELGKKIKVF.

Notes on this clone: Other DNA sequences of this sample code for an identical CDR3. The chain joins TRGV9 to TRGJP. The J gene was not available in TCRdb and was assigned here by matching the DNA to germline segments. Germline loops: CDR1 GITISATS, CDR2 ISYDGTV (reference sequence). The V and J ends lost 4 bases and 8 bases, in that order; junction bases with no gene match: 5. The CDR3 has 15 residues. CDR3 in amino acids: CALWEGKLGKKIKVF. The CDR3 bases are TGTGCCTTGTGGGAAGGAAAGTTGGGCAAAAAAATCAAGGTATTT.

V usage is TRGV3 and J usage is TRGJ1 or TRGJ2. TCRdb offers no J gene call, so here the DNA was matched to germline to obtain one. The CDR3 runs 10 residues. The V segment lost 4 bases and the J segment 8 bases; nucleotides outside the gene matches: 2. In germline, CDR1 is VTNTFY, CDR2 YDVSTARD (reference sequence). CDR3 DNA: TGTGCCACCTGGGATGATAAGAAACTCTTT. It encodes CATWDDKKLF.

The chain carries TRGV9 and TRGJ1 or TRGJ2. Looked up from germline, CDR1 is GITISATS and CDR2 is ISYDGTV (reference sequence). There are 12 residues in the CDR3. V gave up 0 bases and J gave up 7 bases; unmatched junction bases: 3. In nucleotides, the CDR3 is TGTGCCTTGTGGGAGGTGCCCTATAAGAAACTCTTT. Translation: CALWEVPYKKLF.

The CDR3 DNA follows: TGTGCCTTGTGGGAGGCCCGTAAGAAACTCTTT. Translating it yields CALWEARKKLF. The chain is built from TRGV9 and TRGJ1 or TRGJ2. As TCRdb names no J gene, one was assigned here on the basis of a DNA match to germline. The ends lost 2 bases at V and 9 bases at J; junction bases unmatched: 4. Looked up from germline, CDR1 is GITISATS and CDR2 is ISYDGTV (reference sequence). This CDR3 spans 11 amino acids.

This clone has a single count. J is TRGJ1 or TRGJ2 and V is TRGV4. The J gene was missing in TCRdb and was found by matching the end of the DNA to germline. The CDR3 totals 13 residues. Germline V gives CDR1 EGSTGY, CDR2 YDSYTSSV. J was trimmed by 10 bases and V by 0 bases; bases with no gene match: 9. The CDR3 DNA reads TGTGCCACCTGGGATGGGCTTGGGGGAAAGAAACTCTTT. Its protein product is CATWDGLGGKKLF.

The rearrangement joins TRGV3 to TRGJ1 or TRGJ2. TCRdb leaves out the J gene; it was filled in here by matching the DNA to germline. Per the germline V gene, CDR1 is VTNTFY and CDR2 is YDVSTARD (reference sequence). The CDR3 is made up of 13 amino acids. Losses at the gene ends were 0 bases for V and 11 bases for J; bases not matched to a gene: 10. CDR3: CATWDRPEREKLF. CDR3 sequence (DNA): TGTGCCACCTGGGACAGGCCTGAACGGGAGAAACTCTTT.

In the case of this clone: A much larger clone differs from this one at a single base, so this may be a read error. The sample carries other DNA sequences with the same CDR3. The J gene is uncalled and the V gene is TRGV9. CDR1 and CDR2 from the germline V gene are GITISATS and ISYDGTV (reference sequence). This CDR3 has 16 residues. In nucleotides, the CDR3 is TGTGCCTTGTGGGAGGTGCAGGAGTTGGGCAAAAAAATAAAGGTATTT. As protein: CALWEVQELGKKIKVF.

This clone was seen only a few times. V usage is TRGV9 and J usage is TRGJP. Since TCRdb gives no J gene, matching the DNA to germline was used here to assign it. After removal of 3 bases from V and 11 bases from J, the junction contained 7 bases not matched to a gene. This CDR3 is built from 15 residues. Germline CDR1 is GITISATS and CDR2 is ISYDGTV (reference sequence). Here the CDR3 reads CALWETRVGKKIKVF. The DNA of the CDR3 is TGTGCCTTGTGGGAGACGAGGGTGGGCAAAAAAATCAAGGTATTT.

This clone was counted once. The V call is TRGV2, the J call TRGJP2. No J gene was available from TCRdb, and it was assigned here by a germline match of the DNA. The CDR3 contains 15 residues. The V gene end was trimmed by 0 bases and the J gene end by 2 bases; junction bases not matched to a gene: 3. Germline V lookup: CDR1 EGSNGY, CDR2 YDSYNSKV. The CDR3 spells CATWDGSSSDWIKTF. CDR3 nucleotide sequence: TGTGCCACCTGGGACGGGTCCAGTAGTGATTGGATCAAGACGTTT.

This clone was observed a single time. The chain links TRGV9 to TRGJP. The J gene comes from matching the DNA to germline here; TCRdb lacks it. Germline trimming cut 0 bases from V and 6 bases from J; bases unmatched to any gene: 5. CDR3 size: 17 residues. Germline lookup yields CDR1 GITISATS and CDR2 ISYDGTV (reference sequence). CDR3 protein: CALWEVITELGKKIKVF. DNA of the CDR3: TGTGCCTTGTGGGAGGTGATTACAGAGTTGGGCAAAAAAATCAAGGTATTT.

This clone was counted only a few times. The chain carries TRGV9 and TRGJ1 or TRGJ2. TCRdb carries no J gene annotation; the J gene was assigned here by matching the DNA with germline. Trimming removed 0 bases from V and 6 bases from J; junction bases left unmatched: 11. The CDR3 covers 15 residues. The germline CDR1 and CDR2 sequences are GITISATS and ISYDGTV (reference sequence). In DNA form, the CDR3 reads TGTGCCTTGTGGGAGGTGATCGGGGCGGGTTATAAGAAACTCTTT. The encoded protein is CALWEVIGAGYKKLF.

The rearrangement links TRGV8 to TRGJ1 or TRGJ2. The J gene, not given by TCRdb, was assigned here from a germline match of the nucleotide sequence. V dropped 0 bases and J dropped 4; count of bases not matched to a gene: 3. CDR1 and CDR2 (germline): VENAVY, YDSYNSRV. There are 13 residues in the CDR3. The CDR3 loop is CATWDRRYYKKLF. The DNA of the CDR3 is TGTGCCACCTGGGATAGGCGGTATTATAAGAAACTCTTT.

In nucleotides, the CDR3 is TGTGCCACCTGGGATGGGGATTATAAGAAACTCTTT. Translating it yields CATWDGDYKKLF. The V and J genes are TRGV4 and TRGJ1 or TRGJ2. TCRdb does not report a J gene; here it was assigned by matching the DNA to germline references. There are 12 residues in the CDR3. The V gene's germline CDR1 is EGSTGY and CDR2 YDSYTSSV. Trimming took 0 bases from V and 5 from J; bases not matched to a gene: 1.

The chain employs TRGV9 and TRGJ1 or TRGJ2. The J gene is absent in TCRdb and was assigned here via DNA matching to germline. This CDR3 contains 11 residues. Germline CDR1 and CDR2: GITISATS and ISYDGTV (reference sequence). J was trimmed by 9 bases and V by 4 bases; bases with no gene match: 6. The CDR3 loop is CALWEPPKKLF. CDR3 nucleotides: TGTGCCTTGTGGGAACCCCCTAAGAAACTCTTT.

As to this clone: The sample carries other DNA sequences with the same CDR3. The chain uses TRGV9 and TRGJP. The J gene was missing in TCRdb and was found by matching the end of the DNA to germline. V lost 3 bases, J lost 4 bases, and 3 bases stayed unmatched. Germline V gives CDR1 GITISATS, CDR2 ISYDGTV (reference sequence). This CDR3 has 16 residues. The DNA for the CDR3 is TGTGCCTTGTGGGAGACTCAAGAGTTGGGCAAAAAAATCAAGGTATTT. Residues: CALWETQELGKKIKVF.

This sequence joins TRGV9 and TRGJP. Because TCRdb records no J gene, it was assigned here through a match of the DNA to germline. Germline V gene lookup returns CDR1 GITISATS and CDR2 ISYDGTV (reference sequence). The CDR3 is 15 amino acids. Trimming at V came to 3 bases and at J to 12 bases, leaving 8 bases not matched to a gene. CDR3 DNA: TGTGCCTTGTGGGAGCTGCGACAGGGCAAAAAAATCAAGGTATTT. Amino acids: CALWELRQGKKIKVF.

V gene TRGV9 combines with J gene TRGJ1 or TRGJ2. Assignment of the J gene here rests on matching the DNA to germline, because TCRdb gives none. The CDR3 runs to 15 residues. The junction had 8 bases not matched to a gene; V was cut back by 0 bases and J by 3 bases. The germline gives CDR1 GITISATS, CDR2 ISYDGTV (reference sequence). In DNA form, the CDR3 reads TGTGCCTTGTGGGAGGTGCCGAGGATTTATTATAAGAAACTCTTT. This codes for CALWEVPRIYYKKLF.

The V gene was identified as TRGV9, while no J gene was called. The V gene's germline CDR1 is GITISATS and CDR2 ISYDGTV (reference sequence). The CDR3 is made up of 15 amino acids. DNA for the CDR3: TGTGCCTTGTGGGAGATTGAGTTGGGCAAAAAAATAAAGGTATTT. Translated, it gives CALWEIELGKKIKVF.